The 30 T cell receptor beta chains in this list originate from one sample, sequenced in a study of blood T cells in healthy people across ages. Together with a sample-barcoded 5' primer, a J-beta primer mix was included in a second PCR lasting roughly 6 to 12 cycles. From the 5' RACE reads, TCRdb called clonotypes with MiXCR, one entry per CDR3 protein. Of about 580,000 distinct CDR3 sequences detected, around 50% appear once; the ten largest clones hold about 22%. What was sequenced was blood. The receptors come from an older man in good health.

The chain employs TRBV7-2 and TRBJ2-5; D remains ambiguous. V shed 1 base and J shed 5 bases, with 14 bases lying between them. The CDR3 is made up of 15 amino acids. Per the germline V gene, CDR1 is SGHTA and CDR2 is FQGNSA. The CDR3 spells CASSLDRQPTETQYF. Written as DNA, the CDR3 is TGTGCCAGCAGCTTAGACCGTCAACCGACGGAGACCCAGTACTTC. Looking up the rest from reference TRBV7-2 and TRBJ2-5 gives the full variable domain: GAGVSQSPSNKVTEKGKDVELRCDPISGHTALYWYRQSLGQGLEFLIYFQGNSAPDKSGLPSDRFSAERTGGSVSTLTIQRTQQEDSAVYLCASSLDRQPTETQYFGPGTRLLVL.

This clonotype has more than one count but fewer than ten. The junction does not match germline at one end; this may be a read error. V is TRBV3-1 and J is TRBJ2-1, with 10 bases identical to TRBD2. Germline V gene data show CDR1 as LGHDT and CDR2 as YNNKEL (reference sequence). The CDR3 has 16 residues. Written as DNA, the CDR3 is TGTGCCAGCAGCTTCAGACGGACTAGCGGACACAATGAACAGTTCTTC. Its protein is CASSFRRTSGHNEQFF.

For this clonotype: At one of its ends the junction is not consistent with the germline gene, which may arise from a read error. This chain connects TRBV7-9 to TRBJ2-1, with 8 bases lining up with TRBD1. The CDR3 is made up of 15 amino acids. The germline CDR1 and CDR2 sequences are SEHNR and FQNEAQ (reference sequence). The CDR3 bases are TGTGCCAGCAGCTTAGCTGCAGGGGGCCACAATGAGCGGTTCTTC. Protein sequence: CASSLAAGGHNERFF.

This clonotype has a handful of counts. V is TRBV4-3 and J is TRBJ2-1, with 7 positions matching TRBD2. V gave up 2 bases and J gave up 9 bases; unmatched junction bases: 13. The CDR3 runs to 16 residues. Germline lookup yields CDR1 LGHNA and CDR2 YSLEER. CDR3 coding DNA: TGCGCCAGCAGCCAAACAAGTCCTCGGACGGGGGGTGAGCAGTTCTTC. Translation gives CASSQTSPRTGGEQFF.

The J gene is TRBJ2-7, the V gene TRBV2; D not resolved. The CDR3 spans 14 residues. Germline CDR1 reads SNHLY; CDR2 reads FYNNEI. The V end lost 6 bases, the J end lost 3 bases, and 15 bases lay between the germline ends. The CDR3 reads CASRRRDTNYEQYF. CDR3 bases: TGTGCCAGCAGGAGGAGAGACACCAACTACGAGCAGTACTTC.

The chain recombines TRBV5-1 with TRBJ2-1, with a possible D match to TRBD2 (5 bases). The germline gives CDR1 SGHRS, CDR2 YFSETQ. CDR3 length: 14 amino acids. V lost 6 bases, J lost 3 bases, and 13 bases lay in between. The DNA for the CDR3 is TGCGCCAGCATCCACGGGGAGAACTACAATGAGCAGTTCTTC. This gives the protein CASIHGENYNEQFF.

CDR3 sequence: CSVQTGGKPQHF. In nucleotides, the CDR3 is TGCAGCGTCCAGACAGGGGGAAAACCCCAGCATTTT. The chain combines TRBV29-1 with TRBJ1-5, with 9 nucleotides matching TRBD1. Trimming removed 6 bases from V and 10 bases from J; junction bases left unmatched: 7. CDR3 length: 12 residues. The V gene's germline CDR1 is SQVTM and CDR2 ANQGSEA.

With regard to this clonotype: A read error is possible here, since a much larger clone lies one base away. V gene TRBV6-6 combines with J gene TRBJ2-5; 8 bases line up with TRBD2. CDR3 length: 16 amino acids. The ends lost 3 bases at V and 5 bases at J; junction bases unmatched: 11. Germline CDR1 and CDR2: MNHNY and SVGAGI (reference sequence). The CDR3 nucleotides read TGTGCCAGCAGTTATGGGGTAGCGGGGAAACCGGAGACCCAGTACTTC. Its translation: CASSYGVAGKPETQYF.

The V gene is TRBV2, the J gene TRBJ2-7, with D unclear. CDR3 length: 11 residues. Germline CDR1 reads SNHLY; CDR2 reads FYNNEI. V dropped 5 bases and J dropped 6 bases, with 8 bases sitting between them. The CDR3 sequence: CASSITREQYF. The CDR3, as DNA: TGTGCCAGCAGTATTACTCGCGAGCAGTACTTC.

This clonotype was seen a few times. The rearrangement uses TRBV24-1 and TRBJ2-7, with 8 nucleotides matching TRBD1. From germline, CDR1 is KGHDR and CDR2 SFDVKD. This CDR3 region has 15 residues. With 3 bases clipped from V and 0 bases from J, the junction kept 3 bases outside the gene matches. The CDR3 region is CATSDPGGSSYEQYF. In nucleotides, the CDR3 is TGTGCCACCAGTGATCCAGGGGGCAGCTCCTACGAGCAGTACTTC.

V usage is TRBV4-2 and J usage is TRBJ2-7; possible D gene TRBD1, 6 bases. The DNA end is a closer match to TRBJ2-5, so the J assignment may be wrong. CDR1 LGHNA and CDR2 YNFKEQ come from the germline V gene. This CDR3 spans 16 amino acids. The CDR3 reads CASSQPWIGDIGTQYF. The CDR3 nucleotides read TGTGCCAGCAGCCAACCCTGGATAGGGGACATAGGGACCCAGTACTTC.

This clonotype showed up just a few times. The chain has TRBV20-1 and TRBJ2-3; 7 nucleotides match TRBD1. The ends lost 3 bases at V and 4 bases at J; junction bases unmatched: 4. CDR1 DFQATT and CDR2 SNEGSKA come from the germline V gene (reference sequence). The CDR3 runs to 13 residues. The CDR3 here is CSASEGAADTQYF. CDR3 coding DNA: TGCAGTGCTAGTGAGGGGGCTGCAGATACGCAGTATTTT.

The rearrangement joins TRBV27 to TRBJ2-3; TRBD2 matches 7 bases. The CDR3 has 14 residues. The junction had 5 bases not matched to a gene; V was cut back by 6 bases and J by 2 bases. In germline, CDR1 is MNHEY, CDR2 SMNVEV (reference sequence). The CDR3 loop reads CASRSGAYTDTQYF. The CDR3 bases are TGTGCCAGCAGGAGCGGGGCGTACACAGATACGCAGTATTTT.

This clonotype occurred a few times. V usage is TRBV5-1 and J usage is TRBJ1-2; D gene uncertain. V lost 0 bases, J lost 2 bases, and 5 bases lay in between. CDR3 size: 13 residues. CDR1 and CDR2 (germline): SGHRS, YFSETQ. CDR3 sequence reads: CASSLGHNYGYTF. DNA of the CDR3: TGCGCCAGCAGCTTGGGACACAACTATGGCTACACCTTC.

This clonotype was counted between two and nine times. The chain carries TRBV2 and TRBJ2-1; TRBD2 matches 7 bases. With 4 bases clipped from V and 2 bases from J, the junction kept 5 bases outside the gene matches. CDR1 and CDR2 from the germline V gene are SNHLY and FYNNEI. There are 15 residues in the CDR3. In DNA form, the CDR3 reads TGTGCCAGCAGTGGCTGGCGGGGGACCTACAATGAGCAGTTCTTC. Encoded protein: CASSGWRGTYNEQFF.

V and J are TRBV20-1 and TRBJ2-1; tentatively, D is TRBD1 (5 bases). The CDR3 has 16 residues. Per germline, CDR1 DFQATT and CDR2 SNEGSKA (reference sequence). V lost 0 bases to trimming and J lost 7 bases, with 19 bases between them. The CDR3 loop is CSARDRRGRVSNEQFF. The CDR3 DNA reads as TGCAGTGCTAGAGATCGAAGGGGTCGGGTTTCGAATGAGCAGTTCTTC.

The CDR3 DNA is TGCAGTGCTAGAGATCTAAGCGGGAACGACGAGCAGTACTTC. Its protein is CSARDLSGNDEQYF. The chain has TRBV20-1 and TRBJ2-5, with 7 nucleotides matching TRBD2. The J call may be incorrect, as the DNA end agrees better with TRBJ2-7. Germline-derived CDR1 and CDR2 are DFQATT and SNEGSKA (reference sequence). The CDR3 consists of 14 residues.

The V and J genes are TRBV9 and TRBJ2-5, with TRBD2 matching over 7 bases. V was pared by 0 bases and J by 11 bases, with 10 bases of the junction left unmatched. The germline CDR1 and CDR2 sequences are SGDLS and YYNGEE. CDR3 length equals 14 residues. The CDR3 protein is CASSVAGGPNEQYF. The CDR3 nucleotides read TGTGCCAGCAGCGTAGCGGGGGGTCCCAATGAGCAGTACTTC. The full variable domain, its missing parts supplied by reference TRBV9 and TRBJ2-5, is DSGVTQTPKHLITATGQRVTLRCSPRSGDLSVYWYQQSLDQGLQFLIQYYNGEERAKGNILERFSAQQFPDLHSELNLSSLELGDSALYFCASSVAGGPNEQYFGPGTRLLVL.

The chain uses TRBV6-6 and TRBJ2-5, with 8 bases lining up with TRBD2. The germline V gene has CDR1 MNHNY and CDR2 SVGAGI (reference sequence). The trim removed 0 bases at V and 11 bases at J, leaving 11 bases unmatched. CDR3 size: 15 residues. The CDR3 DNA is TGTGCCAGCAGTTACTCGGGGACTAGATACAATGAGCAGTACTTC. It yields the protein CASSYSGTRYNEQYF.

Notes on this clonotype: This may be a read error: a much more frequent sequence differs by one nucleotide. The rearrangement joins TRBV11-1 to TRBJ2-7, with D maybe TRBD2 (5 bases). Trimming stripped 5 bases from V and 1 base from J, with 12 bases between. The CDR3 totals 14 residues. The germline CDR1 and CDR2 sequences are SGHAT and FQDESV (reference sequence). The chain's CDR3 is CASSAPTGSYEQYF. CDR3 nucleotide sequence: TGTGCCAGCAGCGCCCCGACGGGATCCTACGAGCAGTACTTC.

As for this clonotype: A junction boundary mismatches the germline segment, possibly from a read error. The chain couples TRBV3-1 to TRBJ2-3, with a tentative D call TRBD2 (5 bases). CDR1 and CDR2 (germline): LGHDT, YNNKEL (reference sequence). CDR3 length: 13 amino acids. CDR3 loop: CASRQAALYPQYF. For the CDR3, the DNA is TGTGCCAGCAGGCAAGCGGCCCTTTATCCGCAGTATTTT.

The gene calls are TRBV5-1 and TRBJ2-7, with 7 bases matching TRBD1. Germline CDR1 and CDR2: SGHRS and YFSETQ. V lost 5 bases to trimming and J lost 0 bases; unmatched junction nucleotides: 5. This CDR3 spans 14 amino acids. The CDR3 sequence: CASRGTELSYEQYF. The CDR3, as DNA: TGCGCCAGCAGGGGGACAGAGCTCTCCTACGAGCAGTACTTC.

CDR3 sequence: CASKLGEGTDTQYF. CDR3 DNA: TGTGCCAGCAAGTTGGGGGAGGGCACAGATACGCAGTATTTT. The chain links TRBV28 to TRBJ2-3, with D maybe TRBD2 (6 bases). The CDR3 sequence is 14 residues long. Trimming pared 7 bases from V and 1 base from J, leaving 12 bases between. Germline CDR1 MDHEN, CDR2 SYDVKM.

The chain uses TRBV2 and TRBJ1-1, with D perhaps matching TRBD1 (6 bases). The V end was cut by 4 bases, the J end by 4 bases, with 13 bases between. Per germline, CDR1 SNHLY and CDR2 FYNNEI. The CDR3 sequence is 14 residues long. Here the CDR3 reads CASSVQGFGTEAFF. The CDR3 DNA reads as TGTGCCAGCAGTGTACAGGGCTTCGGCACTGAAGCTTTCTTT.

This chain uses TRBV5-1 with TRBJ2-6, with D perhaps TRBD1 (5 bases). The CDR3 totals 17 residues. The germline V and J ends were trimmed by 2 bases and 0 bases, with 12 bases remaining between them. CDR1 and CDR2 (germline): SGHRS, YFSETQ. CDR3 sequence: CASSLRQQSSGANVLTF. CDR3 nucleotides: TGCGCCAGCAGCTTAAGACAGCAGAGCTCTGGGGCCAACGTCCTGACTTTC.

V is TRBV4-1 and J is TRBJ2-7; 7 bases line up with TRBD1. This CDR3 contains 16 residues. The V and J ends lost 0 bases and 7 bases, in that order; junction bases with no gene match: 12. CDR1 MGHRA and CDR2 YSYEKL come from the germline V gene. The CDR3 loop is CASSQDNAYGQEEQYF. DNA for the CDR3: TGCGCCAGCAGCCAAGATAATGCATACGGACAGGAGGAGCAGTACTTC.

The chain links TRBV29-1 to TRBJ2-3; D is uncertain. Trimming cost V 7 bases and J 5 bases, with 4 bases left between them. CDR1 and CDR2 (germline): SQVTM, ANQGSEA. CDR3 length: 9 residues. CDR3 sequence: CSGIDTQYF. CDR3 coding DNA: TGCAGCGGGATAGATACGCAGTATTTT.

The chain couples TRBV20-1 to TRBJ2-6, with unresolved D. The CDR3 is made up of 15 amino acids. Germline values: CDR1 DFQATT, CDR2 SNEGSKA (reference sequence). The V end was cut by 3 bases, the J end by 0 bases, with 9 bases between. The CDR3, as DNA: TGCAGTGCTAGTGGGAACCCCTCTGGGGCCAACGTCCTGACTTTC. Amino acids: CSASGNPSGANVLTF.

The chain links TRBV6-5 to TRBJ2-1, with 8 bases fitting TRBD1. The V and J ends lost 5 bases and 4 bases, in that order; junction bases with no gene match: 10. The CDR3 is made up of 16 amino acids. The V gene's germline CDR1 is MNHEY and CDR2 SVGAGI. The CDR3 sequence: CASSRRTGTIYNEQFF. CDR3 nucleotide sequence: TGTGCCAGCAGTCGACGGACAGGGACGATTTACAATGAGCAGTTCTTC.

This clonotype appeared once. The chain joins TRBV18 to TRBJ1-1; D unclear. CDR1 is KGHSH, CDR2 LQKENI, per germline. The V end lost 5 bases, the J end lost 5 bases, and 12 bases lay between the germline ends. This CDR3 is 13 amino acids long. This CDR3 reads CASSAQPRTEAFF. CDR3 DNA: TGTGCCAGCTCAGCCCAACCCCGGACTGAAGCTTTCTTT.